Below, one TCR beta chain is given with its context. This sample was taken from a study of blood T cell repertoires in COVID-19. Whole-study context: Spain, Italy and the United States supplied samples that represented acute and convalescent COVID-19. Nucleic acid was either cDNA or gDNA, and it came from T cells, B-cell-depleted T cells, or PBMCs.

Data came from immunoSEQ multiplex PCR; TCRdb stores just in-frame clones and leaves some out. The sample records 130,000 or so clones, around four fifths being singletons. CDR3 size: 12 residues. Deletions cut 4 bases from V and 6 bases from J, with 8 bases between. Germline loops: CDR1 SGHTA, CDR2 FQGTGA. This TCR was sampled from a man in his fifties or sixties with active or convalescent COVID-19. The specimen was peripheral blood. The chain couples TRBV7-3 to TRBJ2-3, with D maybe TRBD1 (7 bases). CDR3 amino acids: CASSSGGDTQYF. DNA for the CDR3: TGTGCCAGCAGCTCAGGGGGGGATACGCAGTATTTT.